Below, one T cell receptor (beta chain) is given with its context. Its cognate antigen is unknown. The second PCR ran 7 to 11 cycles with a sample-barcoded 5' primer and J-beta primers. TCRdb reanalysed the 5' RACE reads using MiXCR and keeps one entry per CDR3 protein. This table holds more than 1 million distinct CDR3 sequences, over 35% found once. The individuals who served as donors were healthy Caucasians living in Russia, aged roughly 6 to 90. Each individual donor underwent a draw of about 9.9 milliliters of peripheral blood. CDR1 MNHEY and CDR2 SMNVEV come from the germline V gene (reference sequence). CDR3 length: 17 amino acids. Trimming cost V 2 bases and J 2 bases, with 15 bases left between them. This record comes from a study of blood T cells in healthy people across ages. General study results and limits: The unsorted PBMCs prevented any conclusive comparison of naive versus antigen-experienced cells. A greater number of naive CD4+ cells and higher diversity distinguished long-lived donors from aged donors.

The sample comprised blood. This TCR was sampled from a woman in her sixties or seventies in good health. The gene calls are TRBV27 and TRBJ2-2; D is possibly TRBD1 (6 bases). In nucleotides, the CDR3 is TGTGCCAGCAGTTTAAGACTGGGGGCGGCAAACACCGGGGAGCTGTTTTTT. Translation: CASSLRLGAANTGELFF.